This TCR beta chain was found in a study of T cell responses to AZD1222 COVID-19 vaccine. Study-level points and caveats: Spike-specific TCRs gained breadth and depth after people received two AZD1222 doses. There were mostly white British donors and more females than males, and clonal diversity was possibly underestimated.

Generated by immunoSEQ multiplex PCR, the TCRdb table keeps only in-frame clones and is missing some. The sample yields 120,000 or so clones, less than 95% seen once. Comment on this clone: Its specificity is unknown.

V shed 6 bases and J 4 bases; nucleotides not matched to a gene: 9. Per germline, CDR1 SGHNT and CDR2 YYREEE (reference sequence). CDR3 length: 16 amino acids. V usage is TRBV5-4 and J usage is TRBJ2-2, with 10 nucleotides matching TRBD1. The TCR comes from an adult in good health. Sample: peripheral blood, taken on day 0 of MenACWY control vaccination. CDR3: CASNDRGQGFTGELFF. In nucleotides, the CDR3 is TGTGCCAGCAACGACCGGGGACAGGGGTTCACCGGGGAGCTGTTTTTT.